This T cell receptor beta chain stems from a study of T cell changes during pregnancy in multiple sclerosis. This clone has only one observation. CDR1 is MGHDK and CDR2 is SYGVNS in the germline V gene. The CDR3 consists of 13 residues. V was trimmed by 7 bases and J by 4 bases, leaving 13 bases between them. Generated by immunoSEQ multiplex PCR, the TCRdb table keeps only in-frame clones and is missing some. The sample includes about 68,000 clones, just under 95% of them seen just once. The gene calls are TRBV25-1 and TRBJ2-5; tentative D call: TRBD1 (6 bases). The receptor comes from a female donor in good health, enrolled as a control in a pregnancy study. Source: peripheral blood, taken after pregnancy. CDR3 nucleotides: TGTGCCAGCACTTTCAGGGGTACAGAGACCCAGTACTTC. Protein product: CASTFRGTETQYF. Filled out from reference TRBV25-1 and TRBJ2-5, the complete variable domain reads EADIYQTPRYLVIGTGKKITLECSQTMGHDKMYWYQQDPGMELHLIHYSYGVNSTEKGDLSSESTVSRIRTEHFPLTLESARPSHTSQYLCASTFRGTETQYFGPGTRLLVL.